Below, 19 T cell receptor beta chains from the same sample are listed, as sequenced in a study of brain T cells in children with intractable seizures. The time point here: blood from clinic visit 5 months post-surgery; TSC patient then seizure free. TCRdb's copy holds only in-frame clones and misses some; the assay was immunoSEQ multiplex PCR. The table lists 340,000 or so clones, over 90% of them singletons. Specimen: peripheral blood, collected 4 to 5 months after surgery. These receptors came from a boy in the first two years of life with tuberous sclerosis and intractable seizures.

J is TRBJ2-5 and V is TRBV28, with 7 bases matching TRBD2. The germline gives CDR1 MDHEN, CDR2 SYDVKM. The V segment lost 6 bases and the J segment 2 bases; nucleotides outside the gene matches: 3. This CDR3 is built from 13 residues. The CDR3 DNA sequence: TGTGCCAGCAGGTCTAGCGGTCAAGAGACCCAGTACTTC. It codes for CASRSSGQETQYF.

This clone was recorded only once. The chain combines TRBV11-3 with TRBJ2-1; 12 positions match TRBD2. The length of the CDR3 is 18 residues. V lost 0 bases to trimming and J lost 9 bases; unmatched junction nucleotides: 12. Germline V gives CDR1 SGHNT, CDR2 YENEEA. As DNA, the CDR3 is TGTGCCAGCAGCTTAGATACTAGCGGGAGGTGGGGCCCATTTGAGCAGTTCTTC. Its protein is CASSLDTSGRWGPFEQFF.

The V call is TRBV10-3, the J call TRBJ1-2, with 9 bases matching TRBD1. Germline values: CDR1 ENHRY, CDR2 SYGVKD. The CDR3 sequence is 16 residues long. The J segment lost 2 bases and the V segment lost 4 bases, leaving 8 bases of the junction unmatched. CDR3 DNA: TGTGCCATCAGTGGTCTTCCCGGGACAGGGAACTATGGCTACACCTTC. Translating gives CAISGLPGTGNYGYTF.

Concerning this clone: The same CDR3 also results from other DNA sequences found in this sample. The rearrangement uses TRBV30 and TRBJ2-3, with unresolved D. The germline V gene encodes CDR1 GTSNPN and CDR2 SVGIG (reference sequence). This CDR3 has 13 residues. Deletions cut 0 bases from V and 3 bases from J, with 7 bases between. The CDR3 is CAWSVGGTDTQYF. The CDR3 DNA is TGTGCCTGGAGTGTGGGTGGGACAGATACGCAGTATTTT.

CDR3: CASSIGVSGSFDEQYF. CDR3 sequence (DNA): TGTGCCAGTAGTATAGGGGTTAGCGGGAGTTTCGACGAGCAGTACTTC. The V call is TRBV19, the J call TRBJ2-7, with TRBD2 identical over 9 bases. V dropped 1 base and J dropped 5; count of bases not matched to a gene: 9. From germline, CDR1 is LNHDA and CDR2 SQIVND (reference sequence). This CDR3 is 16 amino acids long.

The chain is built from TRBV5-4 and TRBJ2-5; 13 nucleotides agree with TRBD2. CDR1 is SGHNT, CDR2 YYREEE, per germline (reference sequence). The CDR3 has 16 residues. Trimming removed 4 bases from V and 1 base from J; junction bases left unmatched: 4. In nucleotides, the CDR3 is TGTGCCAGCAGCCCGGGACTAGCGGGGTCCCAAGAGACCCAGTACTTC. Translating it yields CASSPGLAGSQETQYF.

The chain carries TRBV27 and TRBJ2-1, with unresolved D. V was trimmed by 3 bases and J by 2 bases, leaving 5 bases between them. The CDR3 totals 13 residues. The germline V gene encodes CDR1 MNHEY and CDR2 SMNVEV (reference sequence). The chain's CDR3 is CASSFGPYNEQFF. Here the CDR3 DNA reads TGTGCCAGCAGTTTTGGCCCCTACAATGAGCAGTTCTTC.

DNA of the CDR3: TGTGCCAGCAGCCCTCTAGCGGGAGGGCTCTCCTACAATGAGCAGTTCTTC. Its protein is CASSPLAGGLSYNEQFF. The chain uses TRBV11-2 and TRBJ2-1; 12 positions agree with TRBD2. Germline CDR1 is SGHAT and CDR2 is FQNNGV. The CDR3 loop spans 17 amino acids. After removal of 5 bases from V and 0 bases from J, the junction contained 5 bases not matched to a gene.

The chain recombines TRBV28 with TRBJ2-6; tentatively, D is TRBD1 (5 bases). Germline CDR1 is MDHEN and CDR2 is SYDVKM. V was trimmed by 2 bases and J by 1 base, leaving 9 bases between them. The length of the CDR3 is 16 residues. The CDR3 is CASSLIQGSGANVLTF. The CDR3 DNA sequence: TGTGCCAGCAGTTTAATTCAGGGATCTGGGGCCAACGTCCTGACTTTC. Drawing the rest from reference TRBV28 and TRBJ2-6, the complete variable domain is DVKVTQSSRYLVKRTGEKVFLECVQDMDHENMFWYRQDPGLGLRLIYFSYDVKMKEKGDIPEGYSVSREKKERFSLILESASTNQTSMYLCASSLIQGSGANVLTFGAGSRLTVL.

The rearrangement links TRBV6-5 to TRBJ1-1; D not certain. CDR1 and CDR2 (germline): MNHEY, SVGAGI. V lost 2 bases and J 2 bases, leaving 9 bases between the germline ends. CDR3 length equals 14 residues. The CDR3 DNA reads TGTGCCAGCAGTTACATGACGGATAACACTGAAGCTTTCTTT. Amino acid sequence: CASSYMTDNTEAFF.

The chain links TRBV29-1 to TRBJ1-5; the match to TRBD1 covers 9 bases. CDR1 and CDR2 from the germline V gene are SQVTM and ANQGSEA. The V gene end was trimmed by 1 base and the J gene end by 5 bases; junction bases not matched to a gene: 6. The CDR3 extends over 15 amino acids. The CDR3 DNA is TGCAGCGTTGAAGGGAGGGACAGGGAGGATCAGCCCCAGCATTTT. Its protein is CSVEGRDREDQPQHF.

V and J are TRBV19 and TRBJ2-3; TRBD2 agrees at 13 bases. The V and J ends lost 6 bases and 5 bases, in that order; junction bases with no gene match: 11. The CDR3 is made up of 17 amino acids. CDR1 and CDR2 (germline): LNHDA, SQIVND (reference sequence). CDR3 nucleotides: TGTGCCAGTAGCCATCCCACTAGCGGGAGGGCCAAAGATACGCAGTATTTT. Its translation is CASSHPTSGRAKDTQYF.

The chain recombines TRBV5-1 with TRBJ2-3, with 9 bases lining up with TRBD1. The germline V gene has CDR1 SGHRS and CDR2 YFSETQ. There are 15 residues in the CDR3. Trimming at V came to 4 bases and at J to 6 bases, leaving 9 bases not matched to a gene. CDR3 sequence reads: CASSLGTGTEDTQYF. The CDR3 coding sequence is TGCGCCAGCAGCCTAGGGACAGGGACGGAGGATACGCAGTATTTT.

The V and J genes are TRBV12-5 and TRBJ2-2; a possible D gene is TRBD2 (6 bases). Trimming cost V 7 bases and J 4 bases, with 16 bases left between them. This CDR3 contains 15 residues. Germline V CDR1 and CDR2: LGHNT, FRNRAP. The CDR3 nucleotides are TGTGCTAGTGCCTGGAGGGGTTCGGGCACCGGGGAGCTGTTTTTT. It codes for CASAWRGSGTGELFF.

The chain uses TRBV7-9 and TRBJ2-7, with 7 positions matching TRBD1. CDR3 size: 14 residues. V shed 3 bases and J 6 bases; nucleotides not matched to a gene: 8. Germline V gives CDR1 SEHNR, CDR2 FQNEAQ (reference sequence). CDR3 DNA sequence: TGTGCCAGCAGCTTCACCGGGGCAGGGGGCGAGCAGTACTTC. Protein product: CASSFTGAGGEQYF.

In DNA, the CDR3 is TGTGCCATAGGGCAGGAGAATCAGCCCCAGCATTTT. Amino acids: CAIGQENQPQHF. This chain uses TRBV24-1 with TRBJ1-5; unclear D gene. The CDR3 is 12 residues long. The germline V gene has CDR1 KGHDR and CDR2 SFDVKD. Trimming stripped 11 bases from V and 4 bases from J, with 11 bases between.

The V call is TRBV7-2, the J call TRBJ2-7; TRBD1 matches 7 bases. Germline loops: CDR1 SGHTA, CDR2 FQGNSA. V shed 5 bases, J shed 2 bases, and the junction held 9 bases outside the gene matches. The CDR3 runs 15 residues. This CDR3 is CASSQWSQGAYEQYF. In nucleotides, the CDR3 is TGTGCCAGCAGCCAGTGGTCGCAGGGGGCCTACGAGCAGTACTTC.

The rearrangement joins TRBV5-4 to TRBJ2-2, with unresolved D. V was shortened by 0 bases and J by 0 bases, with 9 bases between the two germline ends. This CDR3 is built from 16 residues. In germline, CDR1 is SGHNT, CDR2 YYREEE (reference sequence). Here the CDR3 reads CASSLAVASNTGELFF. The CDR3 region has the DNA TGTGCCAGCAGCTTGGCGGTGGCTTCGAACACCGGGGAGCTGTTTTTT. Together with reference TRBV5-4 and TRBJ2-2, the CDR3 gives the full variable domain: ETGVTQSPTHLIKTRGQQVTLRCSSQSGHNTVSWYQQALGQGPQFIFQYYREEENGRGNFPPRFSGLQFPNYSSELNVNALELDDSALYLCASSLAVASNTGELFFGEGSRLTVL.

The J gene is TRBJ1-1, the V gene TRBV5-4, with TRBD1 identical over 8 bases. In germline, CDR1 is SGHNT, CDR2 YYREEE (reference sequence). This CDR3 is 13 amino acids long. Germline trimming cut 4 bases from V and 4 bases from J; bases unmatched to any gene: 3. The CDR3 nucleotides read TGTGCCAGCAGCGGCGGGACAGGCACTGAAGCTTTCTTT. The encoded protein is CASSGGTGTEAFF.